The 9 T cell receptor beta chains in this list originate from one sample, sequenced in a study of human T cells and chemical hapten exposure. In TCRdb, the RACE reads were re-called with MiXCR into one record per CDR3 protein. The data show around 300,000 distinct CDR3 sequences, about 5% seen once. Time point of the sample: pre-sensitization, week 0. Noted treatment: therapeutic diphenylcyclopropenone sensitization with weekly scalp DPC. Specimen: whole blood, collected in connection with sensitization to the hapten diphenylcyclopropenone (DPC). Receptors were obtained from a woman in her late teens or twenties with alopecia areata. Some clones in this sample may be carry-over from other donors' samples.

There are many counts of this clonotype. The chain combines TRBV20-1 with TRBJ1-5; 7 bases are shared with TRBD1. J gave up 2 bases and V 3 bases, and 7 bases lay outside the gene matches. The germline gives CDR1 DFQATT, CDR2 SNEGSKA (reference sequence). This CDR3 spans 15 amino acids. In nucleotides, the CDR3 is TGCAGTGCTAGGGAGAGGGGGCATGGCAATCAGCCCCAGCATTTT. It is translated as CSARERGHGNQPQHF.

The CDR3 is CASSSGYGANVLTF. The CDR3 DNA reads as TGCGCCAGCAGTTCAGGGTACGGGGCCAACGTCCTGACTTTC. The rearrangement joins TRBV4-1 to TRBJ2-6; possibly TRBD1 for D (5 bases). The germline V gene has CDR1 MGHRA and CDR2 YSYEKL. V was shortened by 6 bases and J by 4 bases, with 10 bases between the two germline ends. CDR3 length: 14 residues.

This clonotype was observed a few times. The chain carries TRBV27 and TRBJ2-7, with D unresolved. Trimming took off 2 bases at V and 5 bases at J, with 10 bases between the two ends. This CDR3 is 13 amino acids long. Germline loops: CDR1 MNHEY, CDR2 SMNVEV (reference sequence). The CDR3 spells CASSLMVSHEQYF. The CDR3 DNA follows: TGTGCCAGCAGTTTAATGGTGAGCCACGAGCAGTACTTC.

This clonotype occurred many times. This sequence joins TRBV3-1 and TRBJ1-3; 10 bases match TRBD1. CDR3 length equals 18 residues. V gave up 0 bases and J gave up 1 base; unmatched junction bases: 6. CDR1 and CDR2 (germline): LGHDT, YNNKEL (reference sequence). CDR3 sequence: CASSQEGQGLGSGNTIYF. The CDR3 region has the DNA TGTGCCAGCAGCCAAGAGGGACAGGGGTTGGGATCTGGAAACACCATATATTTT.

The table lists this clonotype with many counts. The chain carries TRBV28 and TRBJ2-7; TRBD1 matches at 9 bases. This CDR3 is 13 amino acids long. Looked up from germline, CDR1 is MDHEN and CDR2 is SYDVKM. The trim removed 4 bases at V and 2 bases at J, leaving 0 bases unmatched. This CDR3 reads CASSWTGAYEQYF. CDR3 nucleotides: TGTGCCAGCAGTTGGACAGGGGCCTACGAGCAGTACTTC.

This clonotype was seen ten or more times. The CDR3 sequence: CAIRGQTYTEAFF. CDR3 coding DNA: TGTGCCATCAGGGGACAGACCTACACTGAAGCTTTCTTT. The chain is built from TRBV10-3 and TRBJ1-1, with 7 positions matching TRBD1. J gave up 3 bases and V 6 bases, and 4 bases lay outside the gene matches. Germline loops: CDR1 ENHRY, CDR2 SYGVKD. This CDR3 spans 13 amino acids.

This clonotype appeared many times. This chain links TRBV6-6 with TRBJ2-7, with 7 bases lining up with TRBD2. This CDR3 is built from 15 residues. Germline V CDR1 and CDR2: MNHNY, SVGAGI (reference sequence). V shed 2 bases and J 0 bases; nucleotides not matched to a gene: 4. Written as DNA, the CDR3 is TGTGCCAGCAGTTACGGGGCTAGCGGCTCCTACGAGCAGTACTTC. Its protein is CASSYGASGSYEQYF.

This clonotype showed up just a few times. The genes are TRBV10-3 and TRBJ1-1, with TRBD1 as a possible D gene (6 bases). This CDR3 comprises 15 residues. Trimming took off 6 bases at V and 1 base at J, with 15 bases between the two ends. The germline CDR1 and CDR2 sequences are ENHRY and SYGVKD. DNA of the CDR3: TGTGCCATCAGCCACCGGGGGCGGACGAACACTGAAGCTTTCTTT. This encodes CAISHRGRTNTEAFF.

This clonotype occurred many times. V gene TRBV5-4 combines with J gene TRBJ2-2; 9 bases are a match to TRBD2. The CDR3 runs to 18 residues. Germline V gene data show CDR1 as SGHNT and CDR2 as YYREEE (reference sequence). The ends lost 6 bases at V and 0 bases at J; junction bases unmatched: 12. CDR3 sequence: CASIHRGSGGTNTGELFF. The CDR3 nucleotides read TGTGCCAGCATCCATAGGGGTAGCGGGGGCACGAACACCGGGGAGCTGTTTTTT.